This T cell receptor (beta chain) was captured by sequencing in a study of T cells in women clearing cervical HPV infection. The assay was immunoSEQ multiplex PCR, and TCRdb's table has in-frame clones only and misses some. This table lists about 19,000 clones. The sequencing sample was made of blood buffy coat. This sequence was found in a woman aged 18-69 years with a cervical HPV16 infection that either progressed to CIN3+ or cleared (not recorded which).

The part of the CDR3 DNA that was read is TGTGCCAGCAGTTCCGGGACAGCGAACACCGGGGAG. Its protein product is CASSSGTANTGE. The entire CDR3 reads CASSSGTANTGELFF. The chain links TRBV7-8 to TRBJ2-2, with 7 bases that match TRBD1. The read stops 3 residues short of the end of the CDR3; the missing end is completed from the germline J gene. The trim removed 6 bases at V and 0 bases at J, leaving 4 bases unmatched. The V gene's germline CDR1 is SGHVS and CDR2 FQNEAQ. The CDR3 consists of 15 residues.